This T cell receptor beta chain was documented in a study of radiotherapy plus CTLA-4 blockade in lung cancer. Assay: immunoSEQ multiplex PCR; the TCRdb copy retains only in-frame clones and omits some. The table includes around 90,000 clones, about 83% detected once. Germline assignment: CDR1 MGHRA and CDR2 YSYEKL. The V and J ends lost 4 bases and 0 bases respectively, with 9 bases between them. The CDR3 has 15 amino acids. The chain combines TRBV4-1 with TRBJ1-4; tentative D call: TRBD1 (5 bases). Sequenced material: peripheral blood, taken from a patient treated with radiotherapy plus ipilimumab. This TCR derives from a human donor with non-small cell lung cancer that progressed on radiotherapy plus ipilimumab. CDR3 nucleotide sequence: TGCGCCAGCAGCCGAGAGGGGACAACTAATGAAAAACTGTTTTTT. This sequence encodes CASSREGTTNEKLFF.